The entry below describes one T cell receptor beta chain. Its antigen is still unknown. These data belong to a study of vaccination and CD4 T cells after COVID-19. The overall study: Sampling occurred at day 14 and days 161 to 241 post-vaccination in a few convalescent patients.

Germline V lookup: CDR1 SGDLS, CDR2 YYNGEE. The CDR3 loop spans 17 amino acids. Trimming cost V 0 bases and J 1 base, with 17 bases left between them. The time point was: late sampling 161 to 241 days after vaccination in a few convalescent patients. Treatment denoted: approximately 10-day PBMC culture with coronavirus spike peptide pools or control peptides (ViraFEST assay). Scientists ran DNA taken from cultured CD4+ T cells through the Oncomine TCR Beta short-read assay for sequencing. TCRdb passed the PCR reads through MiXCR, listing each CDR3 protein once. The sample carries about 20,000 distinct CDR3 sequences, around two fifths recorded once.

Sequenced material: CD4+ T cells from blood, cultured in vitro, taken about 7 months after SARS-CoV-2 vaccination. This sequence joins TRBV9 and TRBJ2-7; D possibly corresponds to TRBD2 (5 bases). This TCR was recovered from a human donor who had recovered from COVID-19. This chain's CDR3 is CASSVERPDSESYEQYF. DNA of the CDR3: TGTGCCAGCAGCGTAGAACGACCGGATAGCGAATCCTACGAGCAGTACTTC. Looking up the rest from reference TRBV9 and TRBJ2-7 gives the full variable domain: DSGVTQTPKHLITATGQRVTLRCSPRSGDLSVYWYQQSLDQGLQFLIQYYNGEERAKGNILERFSAQQFPDLHSELNLSSLELGDSALYFCASSVERPDSESYEQYFGPGTRLTVT.